This T cell receptor beta chain is drawn from a study of blood T cell repertoires in COVID-19. Whole-study context: Collection of acute and convalescent COVID-19 samples took place in the United States, Italy and Spain. From T cells, B-cell-depleted T cells, or PBMCs came the material, which was cDNA or gDNA.

As handled by the study authors: Amplified reference gene primers provided the basis for estimating nucleated cell counts. The method was immunoSEQ multiplex PCR; TCRdb's version includes in-frame clones alone and lacks a portion of them. V and J calls and clone size are those listed in that table; D and trimming were worked out from the DNA. The sample has roughly 40,000 clones, nearly 90% seen once. The germline V gene encodes CDR1 SGDLS and CDR2 YYNGEE. The CDR3 consists of 12 residues. Unmatched junction bases numbered 9, after V lost 6 bases and J lost 11 bases. The material sequenced was peripheral blood. This clonotype was sampled from a man aged 45-60 years with active COVID-19. The genes are TRBV9 and TRBJ1-1; 8 bases line up with TRBD1. Here the CDR3 DNA reads TGTGCCAGCACCAACCCGGGACAGGCGGCTTTCTTT. Translating gives CASTNPGQAAFF.